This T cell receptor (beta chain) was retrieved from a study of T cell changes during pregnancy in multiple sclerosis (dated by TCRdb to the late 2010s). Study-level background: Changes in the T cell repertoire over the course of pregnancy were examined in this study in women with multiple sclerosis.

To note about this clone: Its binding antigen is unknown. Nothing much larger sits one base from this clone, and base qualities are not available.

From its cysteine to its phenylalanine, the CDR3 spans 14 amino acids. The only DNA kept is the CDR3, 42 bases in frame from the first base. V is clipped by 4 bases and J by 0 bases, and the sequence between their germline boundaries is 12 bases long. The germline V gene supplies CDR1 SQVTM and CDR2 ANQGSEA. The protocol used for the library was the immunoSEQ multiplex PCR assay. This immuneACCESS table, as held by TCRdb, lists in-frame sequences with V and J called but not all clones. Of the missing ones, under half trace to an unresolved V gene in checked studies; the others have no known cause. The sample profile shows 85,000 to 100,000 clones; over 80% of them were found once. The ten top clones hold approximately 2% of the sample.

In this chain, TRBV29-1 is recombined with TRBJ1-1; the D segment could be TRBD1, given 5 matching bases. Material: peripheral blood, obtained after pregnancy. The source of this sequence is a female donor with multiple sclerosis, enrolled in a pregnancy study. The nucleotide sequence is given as TGCAGCGTTGTTAGGGGAGGGGTGAACACTGAAGCTTTCTTT. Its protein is CSVVRGGVNTEAFF. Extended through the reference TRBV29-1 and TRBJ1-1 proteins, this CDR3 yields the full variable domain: SAVISQKPSRDICQRGTSLTIQCQVDSQVTMMFWYRQQPGQSLTLIATANQGSEATYESGFVIDKFPISRPNLTFSTLTVSNMSPEDSSIYLCSVVRGGVNTEAFFGQGTRLTVV.